These 16 T cell receptor beta chains were all obtained from the same sample, sequenced in a study of cytomegalovirus exposure and HLA in healthy donors. Use of 60 Vbeta and 13 Jbeta primers characterized the PCR. Here immunoSEQ multiplex PCR was the method, and the copy in TCRdb shows in-frame clones only, minus some. The data contain 140,000 or so clones, just over 65% of them seen just once; the ten biggest clones take up 6% to 8%. The sequenced sample was PBMCs. Receptor source: an older woman in good health and CMV-seronegative.

J is TRBJ2-1 and V is TRBV6-5, with 9 bases identical to TRBD2. Germline V gene sequence: CDR1 MNHEY, CDR2 SVGAGI. V was clipped by 4 bases and J by 8 bases; unmatched bases: 9. This CDR3 comprises 15 residues. The DNA for the CDR3 is TGTGCCAGCAGTTCTAGACCGGGACTAGCAGATGAGCAGTTCTTC. It codes for CASSSRPGLADEQFF.

This sequence joins TRBV6-1 and TRBJ2-3; 9 bases fit TRBD2. V lost 1 base to trimming and J lost 7 bases; unmatched junction nucleotides: 6. From germline, CDR1 is MNHNS and CDR2 SASEGT. This CDR3 is 15 amino acids long. The CDR3 here is CASSEGLAGLYTQYF. CDR3 DNA: TGTGCCAGCAGTGAAGGGCTAGCGGGATTATATACGCAGTATTTT.

The chain uses TRBV7-2 and TRBJ1-6, with no clear D. Germline CDR1 reads SGHTA; CDR2 reads FQGNSA. V was clipped by 2 bases and J by 8 bases, with 10 bases between them. CDR3 length equals 14 residues. The CDR3 is CASSLSRIYSPLHF. The CDR3 nucleotides read TGTGCCAGCAGCTTAAGCAGGATTTATTCACCCCTCCACTTT.

The chain links TRBV7-9 to TRBJ1-4; a weak D match, TRBD1 (6 bases). The germline gives CDR1 SEHNR, CDR2 FQNEAQ (reference sequence). The CDR3 sequence is 14 residues long. Trimming pared 2 bases from V and 6 bases from J, leaving 10 bases between. The CDR3 loop is CASSLRGGDEKLFF. CDR3 DNA: TGTGCCAGCAGCTTAAGGGGGGGAGATGAAAAACTGTTTTTT. Supplemented by reference TRBV7-9 and TRBJ1-4, the full variable domain reads DTGVSQNPRHKITKRGQNVTFRCDPISEHNRLYWYRQTLGQGPEFLTYFQNEAQLEKSRLLSDRFSAERPKGSFSTLEIQRTEQGDSAMYLCASSLRGGDEKLFFGSGTQLSVL.

J is TRBJ2-5 and V is TRBV7-2; D might be TRBD2 (5 bases). The J call may be in error: the DNA end matches TRBJ2-7 better. Germline lookup yields CDR1 SGHTA and CDR2 FQGNSA. CDR3 length: 17 residues. The DNA of the CDR3 is TGTGCCAGCAGCTTAGCGGGGAGTAGCGCCAGCTCCTACGAGCAGTACTTC. Residues: CASSLAGSSASSYEQYF.

The gene calls are TRBV7-6 and TRBJ2-3; 9 bases align to TRBD2. This CDR3 is built from 15 residues. Germline values: CDR1 SGHVS, CDR2 FNYEAQ. V was pared by 4 bases and J by 2 bases, with 4 bases of the junction left unmatched. CDR3 DNA sequence: TGTGCCAGCAGCTCACGACTAGCGGCCACAGATACGCAGTATTTT. Its protein product is CASSSRLAATDTQYF.

This sequence joins TRBV7-9 and TRBJ2-5; maybe TRBD1 (5 bases). The length of the CDR3 is 14 residues. The ends were cut back, 2 bases at V and 5 bases at J, with 12 bases in the middle. CDR1 SEHNR and CDR2 FQNEAQ come from the germline V gene (reference sequence). The chain's CDR3 is CASSLSWGAETQYF. For the CDR3, the DNA is TGTGCCAGCAGCTTAAGCTGGGGCGCCGAGACCCAGTACTTC.

The gene calls are TRBV15 and TRBJ2-2; 8 bases map to TRBD1. From germline, CDR1 is LNHNV and CDR2 YYDKDF (reference sequence). CDR3 length: 14 amino acids. Trimming took 9 bases from V and 6 from J; bases not matched to a gene: 9. CDR3 loop: CATRTGLNPGELFF. CDR3 DNA: TGTGCCACTCGGACAGGGTTGAATCCCGGGGAGCTGTTTTTT. The complete variable domain, with remaining parts taken from reference TRBV15 and TRBJ2-2, reads DAMVIQNPRYQVTQFGKPVTLSCSQTLNHNVMYWYQQKSSQAPKLLFHYYDKDFNNEADTPDNFQSRRPNTSFCFLDIRSPGLGDTAMYLCATRTGLNPGELFFGEGSRLTVL.

The chain employs TRBV25-1 and TRBJ1-3; 7 nucleotides align to TRBD1. Trimming cost V 6 bases and J 4 bases; bases outside gene matches: 3. The CDR3 has 13 residues. Germline lookup yields CDR1 MGHDK and CDR2 SYGVNS. The CDR3 coding sequence is TGTGCCAGCAGCCAGACAGGGGGAAACACCATATATTTT. Translation: CASSQTGGNTIYF. The variable domain in full, completed from reference TRBV25-1 and TRBJ1-3, reads EADIYQTPRYLVIGTGKKITLECSQTMGHDKMYWYQQDPGMELHLIHYSYGVNSTEKGDLSSESTVSRIRTEHFPLTLESARPSHTSQYLCASSQTGGNTIYFGEGSWLTVV.

The rearrangement links TRBV6-1 to TRBJ1-5, with 7 bases matching TRBD1. Unmatched junction bases numbered 4, after V lost 5 bases and J lost 0 bases. Germline-derived CDR1 and CDR2 are MNHNS and SASEGT. The CDR3 runs to 15 residues. Here the CDR3 reads CASSLDRFSNQPQHF. In DNA, the CDR3 is TGTGCCAGCAGTTTGGACAGGTTTAGCAATCAGCCCCAGCATTTT.

The V and J genes are TRBV19 and TRBJ1-5; the D gene is possibly TRBD1 (5 bases). V shed 5 bases and J shed 3 bases, with 14 bases lying between them. There are 15 residues in the CDR3. Germline-derived CDR1 and CDR2 are LNHDA and SQIVND (reference sequence). For the CDR3, the DNA is TGTGCCAGTAGTGGGGGGGGTTTCGCCAATCAGCCCCAGCATTTT. It specifies CASSGGGFANQPQHF.

The chain carries TRBV2 and TRBJ1-1; tentatively, D is TRBD1 (5 bases). Trimming removed 8 bases at V and 4 bases at J, with 20 bases between. The CDR3 is made up of 15 amino acids. Germline V gives CDR1 SNHLY, CDR2 FYNNEI. This chain's CDR3 is CASRFGARDGTEAFF. In DNA form, the CDR3 reads TGTGCCAGCCGTTTTGGGGCAAGAGATGGCACTGAAGCTTTCTTT.

The rearrangement links TRBV20-1 to TRBJ2-7; D is uncertain. Germline V CDR1 and CDR2: DFQATT, SNEGSKA (reference sequence). The length of the CDR3 is 10 residues. V lost 6 bases and J 3 bases, leaving 6 bases between the germline ends. The CDR3 DNA reads TGCAGTGCCTTCGGCTACGAGCAGTACTTC. Translation: CSAFGYEQYF.

J is TRBJ2-3 and V is TRBV5-4; D might be TRBD2 (7 bases). The CDR3 is made up of 14 amino acids. V lost 0 bases and J lost 4, with 9 bases in between. CDR1 and CDR2 (germline): SGHNT, YYREEE (reference sequence). The CDR3 DNA follows: TGTGCCAGCAGCTTGGAAGGGGGGGCAGATACGCAGTATTTT. Translated: CASSLEGGADTQYF.

V usage is TRBV28 and J usage is TRBJ2-5, with D possibly matching TRBD2 (5 bases). This CDR3 has 12 residues. Trimming removed 4 bases at V and 5 bases at J, with 8 bases between. CDR1 is MDHEN, CDR2 SYDVKM, per germline. CDR3 nucleotides: TGTGCCAGCAGTTCACCGGGGGAGACCCAGTACTTC. Translated, it gives CASSSPGETQYF. Drawing the rest from reference TRBV28 and TRBJ2-5, the complete variable domain is DVKVTQSSRYLVKRTGEKVFLECVQDMDHENMFWYRQDPGLGLRLIYFSYDVKMKEKGDIPEGYSVSREKKERFSLILESASTNQTSMYLCASSSPGETQYFGPGTRLLVL.

This clone showed up just once. V and J are TRBV11-1 and TRBJ2-7, with TRBD2 identical over 8 bases. J lost 2 bases, V lost 4 bases, and 7 bases had no gene match. The CDR3 sequence is 15 residues long. Germline assignment: CDR1 SGHAT and CDR2 FQDESV (reference sequence). In nucleotides, the CDR3 is TGTGCCAGCAGCTCGCAGGGGCGGGGGGCCTACGAGCAGTACTTC. This gives the protein CASSSQGRGAYEQYF.